One sample yielded the 8 T cell receptor beta chains listed below, sequenced in a study of graft-versus-host responses after intestinal transplantation. No antigen has been identified for these receptors. The assay was immunoSEQ multiplex PCR, and TCRdb's table has in-frame clones only and misses some. The table lists around 110,000 clones, about nine tenths of them singletons. The specimen comprised unstimulated CD4+ T cells sorted from spleen or lymph node cells, sampled before intestinal transplant. The receptors here all came from a human donor who received an intestinal transplant.

The chain combines TRBV6-1 with TRBJ1-1; D unclear. In germline, CDR1 is MNHNS, CDR2 SASEGT. CDR3 length: 15 amino acids. V was pared by 10 bases and J by 0 bases, with 18 bases between. This CDR3 is CATRLMDRMNTEAFF. CDR3 in DNA: TGTGCCACGCGACTTATGGATAGAATGAACACTGAAGCTTTCTTT.

The rearrangement links TRBV5-6 to TRBJ1-2; TRBD1 aligns across 7 bases. The length of the CDR3 is 16 residues. V dropped 1 base and J dropped 0; count of bases not matched to a gene: 6. The germline V gene has CDR1 SGHDT and CDR2 YYEEEE. The chain's CDR3 is CASSLWGDSPNYGYTF. The CDR3 nucleotides read TGTGCCAGCAGCTTGTGGGGGGACAGCCCTAACTATGGCTACACCTTC.

The rearrangement uses TRBV6-1 and TRBJ2-3; D possibly corresponds to TRBD2 (5 bases). Germline V CDR1 and CDR2: MNHNS, SASEGT. The CDR3 is made up of 13 amino acids. V was cut by 8 bases and J by 2 bases, with 11 bases left in between. CDR3 in amino acids: CASLERNTDTQYF. The CDR3, as DNA: TGTGCCAGCCTAGAGCGGAACACAGATACGCAGTATTTT.

This clone has more than one count but fewer than ten. The V gene is TRBV11-1, the J gene TRBJ2-7; D call uncertain. CDR1 and CDR2 (germline): SGHAT, FQDESV (reference sequence). CDR3 length: 13 residues. The ends were cut back, 3 bases at V and 0 bases at J, with 6 bases in the middle. In DNA, the CDR3 is TGTGCCAGCAGCTTCGTACACTCCTACGAGCAGTACTTC. Protein product: CASSFVHSYEQYF.

The chain recombines TRBV4-2 with TRBJ2-1, with D perhaps matching TRBD2 (6 bases). The V end was cut by 0 bases, the J end by 4 bases, with 16 bases between. The CDR3 totals 17 residues. Germline CDR1 and CDR2: LGHNA and YNFKEQ. The CDR3 spells CASSQDRTTHGYNEQFF. The CDR3 coding sequence is TGTGCCAGCAGCCAAGATAGGACTACTCATGGGTACAATGAGCAGTTCTTC.

The gene calls are TRBV27 and TRBJ2-5; D unresolved. The DNA end is a closer match to TRBJ2-7, so the J assignment may be wrong. CDR1 is MNHEY, CDR2 SMNVEV, per germline (reference sequence). This CDR3 region has 10 residues. The CDR3 DNA is TGTGCCAGCAGTTTAACCGAGCAGTACTTC. Residues: CASSLTEQYF.

The chain links TRBV4-1 to TRBJ1-2; the D is unclear. V was clipped by 6 bases and J by 3 bases, with 11 bases between them. This CDR3 is 13 amino acids long. Looked up from germline, CDR1 is MGHRA and CDR2 is YSYEKL. The CDR3 sequence: CASSRRSDYGYTF. Here the CDR3 DNA reads TGCGCCAGCAGTCGACGGAGCGACTATGGCTACACCTTC.

The V gene is TRBV5-1, the J gene TRBJ1-4; 8 bases are shared with TRBD1. With V trimmed by 4 bases and J by 5 bases, 7 bases remained unmatched. The germline V gene has CDR1 SGHRS and CDR2 YFSETQ. This CDR3 contains 15 residues. CDR3 loop: CASSHTDRENEKLFF. CDR3 DNA: TGCGCCAGCAGCCACACGGACAGGGAGAATGAAAAACTGTTTTTT.